This passage covers 25 T cell receptor beta chains from one sample sequenced in a study of blood T cell repertoires in COVID-19. Here immunoSEQ multiplex PCR was the method, and the copy in TCRdb shows in-frame clones only, minus some. The table includes approximately 75,000 clones, more than 80% detected once. Sequences were obtained from peripheral blood. Source of these receptors: a man older than 75 with acute or convalescent COVID-19.

This chain links TRBV6-2 or TRBV6-3 with TRBJ2-2, with 12 bases aligning to TRBD1. CDR3 length equals 18 residues. V dropped 4 bases and J dropped 7; count of bases not matched to a gene: 13. Looked up from germline, CDR1 is MNHEY and CDR2 is SVGEGT. Here the CDR3 DNA reads TGTGCCAGCAGTTTCCTCTCCGGGACAGGGGGCGTAGTCGGGGAGCTGTTTTTT. This sequence encodes CASSFLSGTGGVVGELFF.

The chain uses TRBV3-1 (or the pseudogene TRBV3-2) and TRBJ2-7; a weak D match, TRBD2 (5 bases). Trimming stripped 4 bases from V and 3 bases from J, with 13 bases between. From germline, CDR1 is LGHDT and CDR2 YNNKEL (reference sequence). The CDR3 extends over 14 amino acids. CDR3 region: CASSPPRADYEQYF. The CDR3 DNA reads as TGTGCCAGCAGCCCTCCGCGGGCCGACTACGAGCAGTACTTC.

This clone came up a few times. The rearrangement joins TRBV30 to TRBJ1-2; a possible D gene is TRBD1 (6 bases). V gave up 1 base and J gave up 6 bases, with 15 bases separating them. There are 14 residues in the CDR3. From germline, CDR1 is GTSNPN and CDR2 SVGIG (reference sequence). In DNA form, the CDR3 reads TGTGCCTGGAGTGCCGGAGCAGGGGCGGATGGCTACACCTTC. This gives the protein CAWSAGAGADGYTF.

The V and J genes are TRBV6-5 and TRBJ1-2; weak D call: TRBD1 (5 bases). Germline V CDR1 and CDR2: MNHEY, SVGAGI. V was pared by 2 bases and J by 6 bases, with 13 bases between. The CDR3 sequence is 14 residues long. The CDR3 DNA reads TGTGCCAGCAGTTACGGCCAGGGTGGTGATGGCTACACCTTC. Protein sequence: CASSYGQGGDGYTF.

The chain joins TRBV7-3 to TRBJ1-1, with D possibly TRBD1 on 5 matching bases. The CDR3 spans 13 residues. Trimming pared 4 bases from V and 5 bases from J, leaving 11 bases between. Germline V gene data show CDR1 as SGHTA and CDR2 as FQGTGA. The chain's CDR3 is CASSSSGVTEAFF. The CDR3 DNA is TGTGCCAGCAGCTCATCGGGGGTAACTGAAGCTTTCTTT.

This clone was seen a few times. This chain joins TRBV7-2 and TRBJ1-6; D remains ambiguous. Germline lookup yields CDR1 SGHTA and CDR2 FQGNSA. V shed 1 base and J shed 9 bases, with 16 bases lying between them. There are 16 residues in the CDR3. CDR3 coding DNA: TGTGCCAGCAGCTTAGGGCCGGTGGCAGGTGGTTCACCCCTCCACTTT. This gives the protein CASSLGPVAGGSPLHF.

The V gene is TRBV7-2, the J gene TRBJ2-2; 8 bases map to TRBD1. The CDR3 runs 16 residues. Trimming removed 4 bases from V and 5 bases from J; junction bases left unmatched: 9. Germline loops: CDR1 SGHTA, CDR2 FQGNSA. The chain's CDR3 is CASSSYQGAWTGELFF. The DNA of the CDR3 is TGTGCCAGCAGCTCCTATCAGGGGGCATGGACCGGGGAGCTGTTTTTT.

This chain connects TRBV6-4 to TRBJ2-3; 12 nucleotides match TRBD2. The CDR3 sequence is 16 residues long. The junction had 5 bases not matched to a gene; V was cut back by 5 bases and J by 2 bases. The germline CDR1 and CDR2 sequences are MRHNA and SNTAGT. The CDR3 loop reads CASSWTSGAPTDTQYF. The CDR3, as DNA: TGTGCCAGCAGTTGGACTAGCGGGGCCCCCACAGATACGCAGTATTTT.

This clone was found a few times. CDR3 residues: CASSLDTGSYEQYF. In DNA, the CDR3 is TGTGCCAGCAGCTTGGACACTGGTTCCTACGAGCAGTACTTC. The chain carries TRBV7-6 and TRBJ2-7, with D possibly being TRBD1 (5 bases). CDR3 length: 14 residues. Germline V gene lookup returns CDR1 SGHVS and CDR2 FNYEAQ. Trimming cost V 3 bases and J 1 base, with 10 bases left between them.

The chain uses TRBV5-6 and TRBJ2-7; 7 positions match TRBD1. The CDR3 has 17 amino acids. Germline loops: CDR1 SGHDT, CDR2 YYEEEE. J was trimmed by 2 bases and V by 1 base; bases with no gene match: 12. CDR3 in amino acids: CASSLFGRQGPTYEQYF. The CDR3 DNA reads TGTGCCAGCAGCTTGTTCGGCCGACAGGGTCCAACCTACGAGCAGTACTTC.

This sequence joins TRBV5-1 and TRBJ2-1; TRBD2 matches at 10 bases. V lost 5 bases and J lost 1; bases outside the gene matches: 3. This CDR3 region has 15 residues. Germline V gene sequence: CDR1 SGHRS, CDR2 YFSETQ. CDR3 sequence reads: CASSSLAGSYNEQFF. The CDR3 DNA reads TGCGCCAGCAGTTCACTAGCGGGATCCTACAATGAGCAGTTCTTC. Drawing the rest from reference TRBV5-1 and TRBJ2-1, the complete variable domain is KAGVTQTPRYLIKTRGQQVTLSCSPISGHRSVSWYQQTPGQGLQFLFEYFSETQRNKGNFPGRFSGRQFSNSRSEMNVSTLELGDSALYLCASSSLAGSYNEQFFGPGTRLTVL.

The rearrangement joins TRBV7-8 to TRBJ2-7; 7 bases line up with TRBD1. Germline V gives CDR1 SGHVS, CDR2 FQNEAQ. Trimming at V came to 1 base and at J to 4 bases, leaving 7 bases not matched to a gene. There are 15 residues in the CDR3. CDR3 coding DNA: TGTGCCAGCAGCTTAGGCCTACAGGGGATATACGAGCAGTACTTC. This sequence encodes CASSLGLQGIYEQYF. Variable domain in full (rest from reference TRBV7-8 and TRBJ2-7): GAGVSQSPRYKVAKRGQDVALRCDPISGHVSLFWYQQALGQGPEFLTYFQNEAQLDKSGLPSDRFFAERPEGSVSTLKIQRTQQEDSAVYLCASSLGLQGIYEQYFGPGTRLTVT.

V and J are TRBV6-2 or TRBV6-3 and TRBJ2-2; a weak D match, TRBD1 (6 bases). Per germline, CDR1 MNHEY and CDR2 SVGEGT. The ends were cut back, 5 bases at V and 1 base at J, with 14 bases in the middle. CDR3 length: 16 amino acids. Here the CDR3 reads CASSPLWGRNTGELFF. In nucleotides, the CDR3 is TGTGCCAGCAGTCCGTTATGGGGGCGGAACACCGGGGAGCTGTTTTTT.

The chain carries TRBV7-2 and TRBJ2-7; 13 positions agree with TRBD2. With 3 bases clipped from V and 6 bases from J, the junction kept 8 bases outside the gene matches. CDR3 length: 16 amino acids. Germline assignment: CDR1 SGHTA and CDR2 FQGNSA. The CDR3 loop reads CASSFAGLAGAGEQYF. Written as DNA, the CDR3 is TGTGCCAGCAGCTTCGCAGGACTAGCGGGGGCAGGCGAGCAGTACTTC.

This sequence joins TRBV13 and TRBJ2-3, with D uncertain. The CDR3 is 14 residues long. V was pared by 2 bases and J by 6 bases, with 12 bases between. Germline values: CDR1 PRHDT, CDR2 FYEKMQ (reference sequence). Here the CDR3 reads CASSLPPSFDTQYF. CDR3 coding DNA: TGTGCCAGCAGCTTACCCCCTTCCTTTGATACGCAGTATTTT.

The chain is built from TRBV4-2 and TRBJ1-1, with a weak D call TRBD1 (6 bases). Germline V gene data show CDR1 as LGHNA and CDR2 as YNFKEQ. The ends were cut back, 4 bases at V and 3 bases at J, with 15 bases in the middle. This CDR3 spans 15 amino acids. The CDR3 is CASSPGGERYTEAFF. CDR3 bases: TGTGCCAGCAGCCCGGGGGGCGAGCGGTACACTGAAGCTTTCTTT.

The CDR3 coding sequence is TGTGCCAGCAGCTTAGACCTTGTGGGACAGGGGAACACCGGGGAGCTGTTTTTT. Residues: CASSLDLVGQGNTGELFF. The chain uses TRBV11-3 and TRBJ2-2, with TRBD1 identical over 9 bases. Looked up from germline, CDR1 is SGHNT and CDR2 is YENEEA. The CDR3 is 18 residues long. J gave up 1 base and V 0 bases, and 6 bases lay outside the gene matches.

V is TRBV5-1 and J is TRBJ2-5; TRBD1 agrees at 7 bases. The CDR3 contains 11 residues. From germline, CDR1 is SGHRS and CDR2 YFSETQ. Trimming took 3 bases from V and 9 from J; bases not matched to a gene: 2. Here the CDR3 DNA reads TGCGCCAGCAGCTACAGGGGTCCCCAGTACTTC. This sequence encodes CASSYRGPQYF.

The V and J genes are TRBV7-2 and TRBJ2-2; tentatively, D is TRBD1 (5 bases). V was shortened by 3 bases and J by 1 base, with 9 bases between the two germline ends. This CDR3 contains 15 residues. Germline loops: CDR1 SGHTA, CDR2 FQGNSA. This CDR3 reads CASSFQGRNTGELFF. CDR3 coding DNA: TGTGCCAGCAGCTTTCAGGGTCGGAACACCGGGGAGCTGTTTTTT.

The rearrangement links TRBV6-1 to TRBJ1-6; D gene ambiguous. Trimming pared 4 bases from V and 7 bases from J, leaving 20 bases between. Germline V gene lookup returns CDR1 MNHNS and CDR2 SASEGT. CDR3 length: 17 amino acids. The CDR3 nucleotides read TGTGCCAGCAGTGGCCCGGGAGATCGACCCCTAAATTCACCCCTCCACTTT. Protein product: CASSGPGDRPLNSPLHF.

The genes are TRBV28 and TRBJ2-1; 8 bases are shared with TRBD1. V lost 4 bases, J lost 9 bases, and 8 bases stayed unmatched. CDR3 size: 14 residues. CDR1 MDHEN and CDR2 SYDVKM come from the germline V gene. The CDR3 reads CASSSGDRPGEQFF. The CDR3 region has the DNA TGTGCCAGCAGTTCAGGGGACAGGCCGGGTGAGCAGTTCTTC.

V and J are TRBV18 and TRBJ2-6, with D uncertain. Trimming removed 8 bases from V and 0 bases from J, with 8 bases in between. The germline V gene has CDR1 KGHSH and CDR2 LQKENI. The CDR3 covers 14 residues. The CDR3 reads CASLPGSGANVLTF. CDR3 coding DNA: TGTGCCAGCCTACCGGGCTCTGGGGCCAACGTCCTGACTTTC.

The chain recombines TRBV3-1 (or the pseudogene TRBV3-2) with TRBJ2-1; 7 bases agree with TRBD2. Germline CDR1 and CDR2: LGHDT and YNNKEL (reference sequence). Trimming at V came to 1 base and at J to 13 bases, leaving 10 bases not matched to a gene. CDR3 length: 14 residues. This CDR3 is CASSQVGSAGVQFF. Here the CDR3 DNA reads TGTGCCAGCAGCCAAGTCGGGTCCGCGGGGGTACAGTTCTTC.

This chain uses TRBV5-4 with TRBJ2-3; 8 bases align to TRBD2. CDR3 size: 18 residues. The germline gives CDR1 SGHNT, CDR2 YYREEE (reference sequence). V lost 4 bases, J lost 0 bases, and 13 bases stayed unmatched. CDR3 bases: TGTGCCAGCAGCGGTCTTAGGGGCGGGGGGCCCAGCACAGATACGCAGTATTTT. It is translated as CASSGLRGGGPSTDTQYF.

The chain links TRBV19 to TRBJ1-5; TRBD1 matches 8 bases. Trimming cost V 4 bases and J 5 bases; bases outside gene matches: 10. The length of the CDR3 is 16 residues. CDR1 is LNHDA, CDR2 SQIVND, per germline (reference sequence). The CDR3 DNA follows: TGTGCCAGTAGTACACGACGACAGGGGAGCCATCAGCCCCAGCATTTT. This codes for CASSTRRQGSHQPQHF.